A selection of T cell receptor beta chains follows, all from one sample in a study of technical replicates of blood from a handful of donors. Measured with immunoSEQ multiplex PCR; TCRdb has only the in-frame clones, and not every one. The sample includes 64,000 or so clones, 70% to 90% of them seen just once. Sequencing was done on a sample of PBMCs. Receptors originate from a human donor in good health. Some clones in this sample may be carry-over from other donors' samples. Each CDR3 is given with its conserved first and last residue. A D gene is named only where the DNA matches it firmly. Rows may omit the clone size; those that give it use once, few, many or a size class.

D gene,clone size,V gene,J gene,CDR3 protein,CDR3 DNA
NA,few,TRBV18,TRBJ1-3,CASSPPTGRISGNTIYF,TGTGCCAGCTCACCTCCGACAGGTCGGATCTCTGGAAACACCATATATTTT
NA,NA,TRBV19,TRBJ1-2,CASSKQGYGYTF,TGTGCCAGTAGTAAACAGGGCTATGGCTACACCTTC
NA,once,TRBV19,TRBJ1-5,CASSFSREGRQPQHF,TGTGCCAGTAGTTTTAGTAGGGAGGGTCGCCAGCCCCAGCATTTT
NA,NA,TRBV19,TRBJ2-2,CASSRDRLGNTGELFF,TGTGCCAGTAGTAGAGATCGCCTCGGGAACACCGGGGAGCTGTTTTTT
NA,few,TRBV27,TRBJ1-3,CASSFTAGNTIYF,TGTGCCAGCAGTTTTACGGCTGGAAACACCATATATTTT
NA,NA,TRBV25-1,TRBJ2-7,CASNRGYEQYF,TGTGCCAGCAATAGGGGGTACGAGCAGTACTTC
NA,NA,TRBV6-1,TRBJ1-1,CASSELGGLGPKGTEAFF,TGTGCCAGCAGTGAATTGGGAGGGTTGGGACCTAAGGGGACTGAAGCTTTCTTT
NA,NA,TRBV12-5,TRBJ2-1,CASAAVSYNEQFF,TGTGCTAGTGCTGCGGTCTCCTACAATGAGCAGTTCTTC
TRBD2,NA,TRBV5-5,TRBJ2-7,CASSLAWGRGDEQYF,TGTGCCAGCAGCTTGGCCTGGGGGCGGGGGGACGAGCAGTACTTC
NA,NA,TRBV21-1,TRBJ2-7,CASSKRLMRCLPYEQYF,TGTGCCAGCAGCAAAAGGCTGATGCGGTGTCTTCCCTACGAGCAGTACTTC
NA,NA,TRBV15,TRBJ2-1,CATSRGQASYNEQFF,TGTGCCACCAGCAGAGGACAGGCCTCCTACAATGAGCAGTTCTTC
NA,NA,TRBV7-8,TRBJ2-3,CASSMRRGWDTQYF,TGTGCCAGCAGCATGAGACGGGGGTGGGATACGCAGTATTTT
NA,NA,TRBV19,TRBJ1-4,CASREFGDEKLFF,TGTGCCAGTAGGGAGTTTGGAGATGAAAAACTGTTTTTT
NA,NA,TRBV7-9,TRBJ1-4,CASSLTGSNEKLFF,TGTGCCAGCAGCCTGACAGGATCAAATGAAAAACTGTTTTTT
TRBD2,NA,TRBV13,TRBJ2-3,CASSSSGLGGITDTQYF,TGTGCCAGCAGCTCTTCGGGACTAGGCGGTATCACAGATACGCAGTATTTT
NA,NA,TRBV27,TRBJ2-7,CASSRDRDTTYEQYF,TGTGCCAGCAGCCGAGACCGGGACACAACCTACGAGCAGTACTTC
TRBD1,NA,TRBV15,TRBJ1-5,CATSRDLRQGGQPQHF,TGTGCCACCAGCAGAGATCTTCGACAGGGGGGACAGCCCCAGCATTTT
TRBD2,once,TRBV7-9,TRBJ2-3,CASSLLAGASTDTQYF,TGTGCCAGCAGCTTACTAGCGGGGGCTAGCACAGATACGCAGTATTTT
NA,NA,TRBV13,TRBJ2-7,CASTFRGSYEQYF,TGTGCCAGCACCTTCAGGGGCAGTTACGAGCAGTACTTC
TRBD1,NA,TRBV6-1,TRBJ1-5,CASHTGTALTQPQHF,TGTGCCAGCCACACCGGGACAGCTTTGACCCAGCCCCAGCATTTT
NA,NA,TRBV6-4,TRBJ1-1,CASSSQRGTEAFF,TGTGCCAGCAGTTCACAGAGGGGGACTGAAGCTTTCTTT
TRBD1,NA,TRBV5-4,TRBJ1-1,CASSPGTGTATEAFF,TGTGCCAGCAGCCCCGGGACAGGGACCGCCACTGAAGCTTTCTTT
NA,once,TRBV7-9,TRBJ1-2,CASSLQQGNYGYTF,TGTGCCAGCAGCTTACAACAGGGTAACTATGGCTACACCTTC
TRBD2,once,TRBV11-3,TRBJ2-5,CASSGAYQETQYF,TGTGCCAGTAGCGGGGCCTACCAAGAGACCCAGTACTTC
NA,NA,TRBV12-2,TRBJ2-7,CASRLEAGLSYEQYF,TGTGCAAGTCGCTTAGAGGCGGGACTTTCCTACGAGCAGTACTTC
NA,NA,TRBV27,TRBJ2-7,CASSLAGPNYEQYF,TGTGCCAGCAGTTTAGCGGGTCCAAACTACGAGCAGTACTTC
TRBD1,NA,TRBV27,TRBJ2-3,CASSFGTGMKSTDTQYF,TGTGCCAGCAGTTTCGGGACAGGCATGAAATCCACAGATACGCAGTATTTT
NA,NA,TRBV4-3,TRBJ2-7,CASSQGAGTYEQYF,TGCGCCAGCAGCCAAGGGGCAGGGACCTACGAGCAGTACTTC
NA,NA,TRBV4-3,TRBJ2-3,CASSQDRQPTDTQYF,TGCGCCAGCAGCCAAGATCGACAGCCCACAGATACGCAGTATTTT
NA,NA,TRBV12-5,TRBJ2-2,CASGNRLNTGELFF,TGTGCTAGTGGTAACAGGTTGAACACCGGGGAGCTGTTTTTT
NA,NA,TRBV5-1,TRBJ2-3,CASSGGPPTDTQYF,TGCGCCAGCAGCGGCGGGCCTCCCACAGATACGCAGTATTTT
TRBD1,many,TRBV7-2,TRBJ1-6,CASRGRTGGHSPLHF,TGTGCCAGCAGGGGGAGGACAGGGGGGCATTCACCCCTCCACTTT
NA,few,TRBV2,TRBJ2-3,CASSDSGVGTDTQYF,TGTGCCAGCAGTGATTCGGGGGTAGGCACAGATACGCAGTATTTT
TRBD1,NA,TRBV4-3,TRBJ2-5,CASSRRQGVETQYF,TGCGCCAGCAGCCGCCGCCAGGGGGTAGAGACCCAGTACTTC
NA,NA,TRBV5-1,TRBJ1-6,CASSSSSSYNSPLHF,TGCGCCAGCAGCTCGTCGAGCTCCTATAATTCACCCCTCCACTTT
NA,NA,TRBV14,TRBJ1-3,CASSQVFGNTIYF,TGTGCCAGCAGCCAAGTCTTCGGAAACACCATATATTTT
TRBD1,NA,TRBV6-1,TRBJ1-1,CASSSGTGGSEAFF,TGTGCCAGCAGTTCCGGGACAGGGGGCTCTGAAGCTTTCTTT
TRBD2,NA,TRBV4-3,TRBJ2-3,CASSQVFRLADSTDTQYF,TGCGCCAGCAGCCAAGTTTTTCGACTAGCGGATAGCACAGATACGCAGTATTTT
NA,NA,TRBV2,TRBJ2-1,CASSEVRAKNEQFF,TGTGCCAGCAGTGAAGTAAGAGCGAAGAATGAGCAGTTCTTC
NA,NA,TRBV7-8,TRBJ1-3,CASSLGVTGTGNTIYF,TGTGCCAGCAGCTTAGGAGTTACAGGGACTGGAAACACCATATATTTT
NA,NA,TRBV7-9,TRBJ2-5,CASSLEPGIETQYF,TGTGCCAGCAGCTTAGAGCCAGGGATTGAGACCCAGTACTTC
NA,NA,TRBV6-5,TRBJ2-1,CASSYSAASYNEQFF,TGTGCCAGCAGTTACTCAGCTGCTTCCTACAATGAGCAGTTCTTC
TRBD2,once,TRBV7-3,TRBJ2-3,CASSLTSRGGTDTQYF,TGTGCCAGCAGCTTAACGTCGCGGGGGGGCACAGATACGCAGTATTTT
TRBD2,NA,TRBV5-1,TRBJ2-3,CASSSGTSGTDTQYF,TGCGCCAGCAGCTCCGGGACTAGCGGCACAGATACGCAGTATTTT
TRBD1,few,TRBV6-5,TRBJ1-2,CASSYLDRANYGYTF,TGTGCCAGCAGTTACCTGGACAGGGCCAACTATGGCTACACCTTC
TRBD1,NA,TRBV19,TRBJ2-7,CASSPRLTRDSGYEQYF,TGTGCCAGTAGTCCCCGCCTCACCCGGGACAGCGGCTACGAGCAGTACTTC
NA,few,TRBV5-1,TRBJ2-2,CASSTQTAMGELFF,TGCGCCAGCAGCACCCAAACTGCGATGGGGGAGCTGTTTTTT
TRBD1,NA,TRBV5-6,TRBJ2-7,CASSDPGQSLGEQYF,TGTGCCAGCAGCGACCCGGGACAGAGTCTAGGCGAGCAGTACTTC
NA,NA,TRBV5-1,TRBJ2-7,CASTSRVMGYEQYF,TGCGCCAGCACCTCCAGGGTCATGGGCTACGAGCAGTACTTC
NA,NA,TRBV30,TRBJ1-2,CAWSVRSLNYGYTF,TGTGCCTGGAGTGTACGGAGTCTTAACTATGGCTACACCTTC
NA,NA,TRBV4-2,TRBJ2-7,CASRGAAYEQYF,TGTGCCAGCAGGGGGGCTGCCTACGAGCAGTACTTC
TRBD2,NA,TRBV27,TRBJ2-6,CASSLYGSGGPSGANVLTF,TGTGCCAGCAGTTTATACGGAAGCGGGGGACCCTCTGGGGCCAACGTCCTGACTTTC